This record covers a single T cell receptor (beta chain). The data belong to a study of blood T cell repertoires in COVID-19. Across the whole study: Material from acute and convalescent COVID-19 was sourced from the United States, Italy and Spain.

V was pared by 1 base and J by 3 bases, with 13 bases of the junction left unmatched. The CDR3 loop spans 19 amino acids. Germline V lookup: CDR1 SGHTA, CDR2 FQGNSA. Generated by immunoSEQ multiplex PCR, the TCRdb table keeps only in-frame clones and is missing some. This sample has 4,500 to 5,000 clones; about 80% occur once, and the top ten carry about an eighth. Sequences were obtained from peripheral blood. This TCR derives from a man in his 70s with active COVID-19. V and J are TRBV7-2 and TRBJ2-1; TRBD2 matches at 9 bases. The CDR3 DNA follows: TGTGCCAGCAGCTTAGATGATTTAGGCGGGGGGGCAGTCTACAATGAGCAGTTCTTC. Residues: CASSLDDLGGGAVYNEQFF. Looking up the rest from reference TRBV7-2 and TRBJ2-1 gives the full variable domain: GAGVSQSPSNKVTEKGKDVELRCDPISGHTALYWYRQSLGQGLEFLIYFQGNSAPDKSGLPSDRFSAERTGGSVSTLTIQRTQQEDSAVYLCASSLDDLGGGAVYNEQFFGPGTRLTVL.